This entry features one T cell receptor (beta chain) sequence. Its antigen is unknown. The record originates from a study of CD8+ T cells in alopecia areata. Study context: Patients in the treated group were given tofacitinib by mouth, 5 to 10 mg twice a day. After 6 to 18 months of tofacitinib, follow-up continued 6 months off drug.

Study conclusions and caveats: Throughout tofacitinib, many expanded lesional clones continued to persist in scalp and blood.

Regarding treatment: oral pan-JAK inhibitor, 5-10 mg twice daily. Sequencing relied on a cDNA template that was reverse transcribed from extracted RNA. TCRdb keeps only in-frame clones here, not all; method: immunoSEQ multiplex PCR. The data contain a few hundred thousand clones, 60% of them singletons. The germline CDR1 and CDR2 sequences are SGHNT and YYREEE (reference sequence). Trimming removed 1 base at V and 0 bases at J, with 7 bases between. This CDR3 comprises 14 residues. The chain employs TRBV5-4 and TRBJ1-1; D is ambiguous. The sample was CD4+ T cells sorted from blood, taken around week 53, from a patient treated with tofacitinib. The clonotype comes from a human donor with alopecia areata. The CDR3 sequence is CASSLSGVNTEAFF. The CDR3 nucleotides are TGTGCCAGCAGCTTGTCTGGGGTGAACACTGAAGCTTTCTTT.